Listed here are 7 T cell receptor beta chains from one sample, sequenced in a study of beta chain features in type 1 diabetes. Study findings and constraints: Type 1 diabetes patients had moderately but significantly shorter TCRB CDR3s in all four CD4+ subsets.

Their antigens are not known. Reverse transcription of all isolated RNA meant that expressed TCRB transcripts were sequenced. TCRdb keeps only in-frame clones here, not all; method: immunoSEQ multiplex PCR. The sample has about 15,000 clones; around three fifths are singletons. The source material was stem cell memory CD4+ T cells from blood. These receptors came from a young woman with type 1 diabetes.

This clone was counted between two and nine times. The CDR3 region is CASSLVASGNYEQYF. CDR3 coding DNA: TGCGCCAGCAGCTTGGTCGCTAGCGGTAACTACGAGCAGTACTTC. This rearrangement joins TRBV5-1 to TRBJ2-7; the match to TRBD2 covers 7 bases. J gave up 3 bases and V 0 bases, and 6 bases lay outside the gene matches. The germline V gene encodes CDR1 SGHRS and CDR2 YFSETQ. The CDR3 consists of 15 residues.

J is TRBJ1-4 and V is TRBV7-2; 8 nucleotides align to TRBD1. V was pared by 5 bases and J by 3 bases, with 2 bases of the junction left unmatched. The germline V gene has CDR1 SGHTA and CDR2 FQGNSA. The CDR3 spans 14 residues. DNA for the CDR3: TGTGCCAGCAGCGGGACAGGAGCTAATGAAAAACTGTTTTTT. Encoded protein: CASSGTGANEKLFF.

This CDR3 reads CASSSTSGGYNEQFF. CDR3 coding DNA: TGTGCCAGCAGCTCAACTAGCGGGGGATACAATGAGCAGTTCTTC. V is TRBV2 and J is TRBJ2-1; 11 bases agree with TRBD2. The V segment lost 6 bases and the J segment 4 bases; nucleotides outside the gene matches: 5. The CDR3 is 15 amino acids. In germline, CDR1 is SNHLY, CDR2 FYNNEI.

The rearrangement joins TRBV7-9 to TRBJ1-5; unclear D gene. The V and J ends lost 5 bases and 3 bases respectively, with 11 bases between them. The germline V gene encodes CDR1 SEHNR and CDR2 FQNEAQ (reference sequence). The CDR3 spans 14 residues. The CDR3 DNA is TGTGCCAGCAGCCATGACATACTCAATCAGCCCCAGCATTTT. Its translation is CASSHDILNQPQHF.

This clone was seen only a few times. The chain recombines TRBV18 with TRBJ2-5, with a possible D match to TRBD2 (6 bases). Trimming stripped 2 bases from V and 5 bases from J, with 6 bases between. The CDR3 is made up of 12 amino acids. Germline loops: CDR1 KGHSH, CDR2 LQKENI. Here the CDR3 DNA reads TGTGCCAGCTCACCAGGAGGGGAGACCCAGTACTTC. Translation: CASSPGGETQYF.

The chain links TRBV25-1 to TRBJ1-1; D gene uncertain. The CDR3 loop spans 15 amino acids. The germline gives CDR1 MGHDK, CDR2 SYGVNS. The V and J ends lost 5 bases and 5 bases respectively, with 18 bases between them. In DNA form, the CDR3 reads TGTGCCAGCAGTCCCAGTTCGGGAGGTGGGACTGAAGCTTTCTTT. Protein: CASSPSSGGGTEAFF.

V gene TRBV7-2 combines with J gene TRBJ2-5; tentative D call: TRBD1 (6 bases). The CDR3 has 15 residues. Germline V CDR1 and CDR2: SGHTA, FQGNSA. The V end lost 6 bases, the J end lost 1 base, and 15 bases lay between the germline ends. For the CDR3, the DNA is TGTGCCAGCAGGATCGTGGGGGCCCCCCAAGAGACCCAGTACTTC. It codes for CASRIVGAPQETQYF.